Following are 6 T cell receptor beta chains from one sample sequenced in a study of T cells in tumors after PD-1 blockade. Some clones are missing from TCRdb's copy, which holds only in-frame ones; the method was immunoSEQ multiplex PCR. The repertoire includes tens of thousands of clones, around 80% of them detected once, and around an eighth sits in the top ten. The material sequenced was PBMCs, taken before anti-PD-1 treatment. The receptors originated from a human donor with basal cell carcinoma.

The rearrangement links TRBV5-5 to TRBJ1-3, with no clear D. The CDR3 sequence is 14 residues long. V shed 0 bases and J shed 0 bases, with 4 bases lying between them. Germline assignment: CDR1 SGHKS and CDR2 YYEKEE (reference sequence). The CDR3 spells CASSLGSSGNTIYF. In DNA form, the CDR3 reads TGTGCCAGCAGCTTGGGGAGCTCTGGAAACACCATATATTTT.

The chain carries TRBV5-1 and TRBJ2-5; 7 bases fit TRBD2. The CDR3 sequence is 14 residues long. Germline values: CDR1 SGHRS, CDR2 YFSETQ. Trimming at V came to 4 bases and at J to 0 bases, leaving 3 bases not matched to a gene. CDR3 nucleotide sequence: TGCGCCAGCAGCGGCGGGGGAGACCAAGAGACCCAGTACTTC. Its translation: CASSGGGDQETQYF.

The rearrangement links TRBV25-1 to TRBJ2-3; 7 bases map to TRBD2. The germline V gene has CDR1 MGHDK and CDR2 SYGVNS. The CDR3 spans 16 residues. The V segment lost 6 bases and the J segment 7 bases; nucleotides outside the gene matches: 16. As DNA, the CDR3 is TGTGCCAGCAGCCGGGGGACTACGACGTACTCCAATACGCAGTATTTT. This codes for CASSRGTTTYSNTQYF.

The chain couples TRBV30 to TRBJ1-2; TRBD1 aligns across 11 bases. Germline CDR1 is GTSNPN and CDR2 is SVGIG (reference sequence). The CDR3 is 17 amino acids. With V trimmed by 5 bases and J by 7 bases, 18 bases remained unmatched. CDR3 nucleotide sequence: TGTGCCTGGCGGCCTGAAGCGGGGACAGGGGGATATGGTGGCTACACCTTC. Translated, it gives CAWRPEAGTGGYGGYTF.

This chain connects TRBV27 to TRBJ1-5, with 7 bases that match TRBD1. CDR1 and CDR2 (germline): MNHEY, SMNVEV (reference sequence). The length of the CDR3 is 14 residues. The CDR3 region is CATGQFYSNQPQHF. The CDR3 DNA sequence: TGTGCGACAGGGCAGTTTTATAGCAATCAGCCCCAGCATTTT.

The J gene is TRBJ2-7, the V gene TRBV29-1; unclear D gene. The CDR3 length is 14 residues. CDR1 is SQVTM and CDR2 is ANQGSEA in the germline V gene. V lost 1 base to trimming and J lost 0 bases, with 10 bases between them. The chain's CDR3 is CSVEVQLNSYEQYF. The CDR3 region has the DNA TGCAGCGTTGAAGTGCAGTTAAACTCCTACGAGCAGTACTTC.